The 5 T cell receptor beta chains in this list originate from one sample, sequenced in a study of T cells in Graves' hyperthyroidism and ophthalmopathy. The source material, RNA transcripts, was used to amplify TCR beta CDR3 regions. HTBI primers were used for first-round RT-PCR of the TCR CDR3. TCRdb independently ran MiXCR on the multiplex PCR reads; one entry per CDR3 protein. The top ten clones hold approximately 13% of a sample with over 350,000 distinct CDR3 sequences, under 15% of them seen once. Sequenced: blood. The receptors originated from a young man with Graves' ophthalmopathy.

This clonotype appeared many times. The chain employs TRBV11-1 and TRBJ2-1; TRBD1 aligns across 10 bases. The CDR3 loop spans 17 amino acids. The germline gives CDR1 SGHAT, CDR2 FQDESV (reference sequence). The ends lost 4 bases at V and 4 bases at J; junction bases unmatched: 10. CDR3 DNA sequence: TGTGCCAGCAGCTCCTTACCCGGGACAGGGGCTTACAATGAGCAGTTCTTC. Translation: CASSSLPGTGAYNEQFF.

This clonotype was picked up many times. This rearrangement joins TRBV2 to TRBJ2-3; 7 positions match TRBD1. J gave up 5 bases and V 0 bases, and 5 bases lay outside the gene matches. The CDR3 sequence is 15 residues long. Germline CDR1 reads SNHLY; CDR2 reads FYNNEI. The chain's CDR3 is CASSEALSGGDTQYF. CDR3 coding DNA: TGTGCCAGCAGTGAAGCGCTGTCAGGGGGAGATACGCAGTATTTT.

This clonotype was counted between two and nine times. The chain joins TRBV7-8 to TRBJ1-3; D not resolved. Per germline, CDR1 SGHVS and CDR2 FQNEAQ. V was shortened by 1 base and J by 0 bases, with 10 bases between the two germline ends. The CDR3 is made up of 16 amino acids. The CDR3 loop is CASSLVGLSSGNTIYF. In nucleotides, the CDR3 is TGTGCCAGCAGCTTAGTTGGCTTAAGCTCTGGAAACACCATATATTTT.

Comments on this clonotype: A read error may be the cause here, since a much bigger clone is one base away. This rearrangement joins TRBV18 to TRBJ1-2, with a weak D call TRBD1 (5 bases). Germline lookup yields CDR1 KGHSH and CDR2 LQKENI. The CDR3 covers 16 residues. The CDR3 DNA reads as TGTGCCAGCTCACCGCAGAGCGAGGGGACTAACTATGGCTACGCCTTC. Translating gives CASSPQSEGTNYGYAF.

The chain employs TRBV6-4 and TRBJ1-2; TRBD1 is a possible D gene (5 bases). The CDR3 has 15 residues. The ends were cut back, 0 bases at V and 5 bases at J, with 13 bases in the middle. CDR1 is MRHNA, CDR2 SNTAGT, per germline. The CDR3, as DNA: TGTGCCAGCAGTGACTCTTCCAGGGCTGCTTATGGCTACACCTTC. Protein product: CASSDSSRAAYGYTF.